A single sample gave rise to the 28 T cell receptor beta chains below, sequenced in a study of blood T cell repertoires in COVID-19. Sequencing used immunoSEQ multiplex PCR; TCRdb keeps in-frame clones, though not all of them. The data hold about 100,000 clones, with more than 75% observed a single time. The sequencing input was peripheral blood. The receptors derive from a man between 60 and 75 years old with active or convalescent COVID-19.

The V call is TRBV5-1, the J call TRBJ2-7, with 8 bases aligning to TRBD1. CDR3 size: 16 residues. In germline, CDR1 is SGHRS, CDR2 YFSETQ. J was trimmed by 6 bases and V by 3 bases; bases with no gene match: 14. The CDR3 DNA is TGCGCCAGCAGCTGGGGATTCGACAGGGGTGTGTCCGAGCAGTACTTC. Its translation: CASSWGFDRGVSEQYF.

CDR3 loop: CASSQGARNEKLFF. In DNA form, the CDR3 reads TGTGCCAGCTCGCAGGGGGCGAGGAATGAAAAACTGTTTTTT. This chain uses TRBV18 with TRBJ1-4, with 8 bases lining up with TRBD1. The CDR3 is 14 amino acids. V lost 6 bases and J lost 5; bases outside the gene matches: 5. Germline values: CDR1 KGHSH, CDR2 LQKENI.

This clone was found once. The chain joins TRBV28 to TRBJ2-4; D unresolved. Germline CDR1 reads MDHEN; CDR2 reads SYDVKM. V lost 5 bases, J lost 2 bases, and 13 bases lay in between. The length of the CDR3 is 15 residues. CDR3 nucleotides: TGTGCCAGCAGTCCCAGATCTCGATCCAAAAACATTCAGTACTTC. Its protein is CASSPRSRSKNIQYF.

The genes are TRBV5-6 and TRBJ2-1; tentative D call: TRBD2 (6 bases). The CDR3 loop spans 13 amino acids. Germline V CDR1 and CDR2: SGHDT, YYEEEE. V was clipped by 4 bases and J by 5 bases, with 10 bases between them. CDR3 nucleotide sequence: TGTGCCAGCAGCCTCAGACTAGACAATGAGCAGTTCTTC. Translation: CASSLRLDNEQFF.

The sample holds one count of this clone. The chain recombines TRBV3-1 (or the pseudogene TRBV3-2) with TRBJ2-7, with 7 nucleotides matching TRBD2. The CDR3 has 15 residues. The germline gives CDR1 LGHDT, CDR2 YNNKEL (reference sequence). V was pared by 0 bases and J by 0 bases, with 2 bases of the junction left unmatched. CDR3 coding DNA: TGTGCCAGCAGCCAAGACGGGAGGTTCTCCTACGAGCAGTACGTC. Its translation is CASSQDGRFSYEQYV.

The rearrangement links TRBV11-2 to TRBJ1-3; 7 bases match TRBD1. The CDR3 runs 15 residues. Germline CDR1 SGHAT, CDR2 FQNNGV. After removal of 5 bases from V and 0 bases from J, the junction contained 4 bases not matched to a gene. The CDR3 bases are TGTGCCAGCAGCCATTACAGGGGCTCTGGAAACACCATATATTTT. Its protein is CASSHYRGSGNTIYF.

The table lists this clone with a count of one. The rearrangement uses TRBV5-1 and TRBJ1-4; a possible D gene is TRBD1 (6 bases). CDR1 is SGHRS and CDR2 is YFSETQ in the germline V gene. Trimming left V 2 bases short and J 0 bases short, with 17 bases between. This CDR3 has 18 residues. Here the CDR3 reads CASSLQGATGTTNEKLFF. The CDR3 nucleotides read TGCGCCAGCAGCTTACAGGGCGCCACGGGAACAACTAATGAAAAACTGTTTTTT.

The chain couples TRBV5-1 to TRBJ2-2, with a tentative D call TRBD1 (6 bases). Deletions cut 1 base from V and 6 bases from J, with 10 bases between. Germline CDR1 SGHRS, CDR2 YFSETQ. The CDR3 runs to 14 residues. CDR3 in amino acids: CASSLRTDSGELFF. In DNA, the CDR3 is TGCGCCAGCAGCTTGAGGACAGACTCCGGGGAGCTGTTTTTT.

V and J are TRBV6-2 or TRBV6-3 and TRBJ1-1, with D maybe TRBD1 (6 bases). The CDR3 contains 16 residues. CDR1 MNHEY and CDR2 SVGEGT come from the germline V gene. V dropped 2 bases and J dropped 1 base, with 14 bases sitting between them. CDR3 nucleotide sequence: TGTGCCAGCAGTTACCCAGCCCTGACAGGGAACACTGAAGCTTTCTTT. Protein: CASSYPALTGNTEAFF.

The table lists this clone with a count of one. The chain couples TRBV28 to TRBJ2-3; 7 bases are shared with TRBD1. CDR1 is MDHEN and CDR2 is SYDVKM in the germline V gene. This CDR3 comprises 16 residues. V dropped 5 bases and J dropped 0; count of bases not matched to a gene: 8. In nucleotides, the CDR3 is TGTGCCAGCAGTCGGTCGGCAGGGGGAAGCACAGATACGCAGTATTTT. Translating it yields CASSRSAGGSTDTQYF.

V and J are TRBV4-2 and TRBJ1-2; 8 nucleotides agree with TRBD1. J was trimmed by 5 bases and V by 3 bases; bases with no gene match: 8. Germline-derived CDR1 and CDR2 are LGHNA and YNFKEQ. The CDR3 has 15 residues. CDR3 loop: CASSQDTGGRYGYTF. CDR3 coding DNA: TGTGCCAGCAGCCAGGATACAGGGGGGAGGTATGGCTACACCTTC.

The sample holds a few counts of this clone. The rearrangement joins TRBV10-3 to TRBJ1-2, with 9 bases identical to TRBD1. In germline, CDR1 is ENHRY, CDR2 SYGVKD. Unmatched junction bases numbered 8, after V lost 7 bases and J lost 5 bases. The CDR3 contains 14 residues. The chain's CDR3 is CAIKGTGQGYGYTF. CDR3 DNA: TGTGCCATCAAGGGGACAGGGCAGGGGTATGGCTACACCTTC.

CDR3 nucleotides: TGTGCCAGCCTACCTGACCCGGGCACTGAAGCTTTCTTT. Its translation is CASLPDPGTEAFF. The chain links TRBV27 to TRBJ1-1, with D uncertain. The CDR3 has 13 amino acids. Germline CDR1 is MNHEY and CDR2 is SMNVEV (reference sequence). V was shortened by 8 bases and J by 4 bases, with 14 bases between the two germline ends.

CDR3 sequence: CASSQDQGNTIYF. In nucleotides, the CDR3 is TGTGCCAGCAGCCAAGACCAGGGAAACACCATATATTTT. The chain employs TRBV3-1 (or the pseudogene TRBV3-2) and TRBJ1-3; D not resolved. With 0 bases removed from V and 4 bases from J, the gap between germline ends came to 4 bases. The CDR3 has 13 residues. Germline CDR1 reads LGHDT; CDR2 reads YNNKEL (reference sequence).

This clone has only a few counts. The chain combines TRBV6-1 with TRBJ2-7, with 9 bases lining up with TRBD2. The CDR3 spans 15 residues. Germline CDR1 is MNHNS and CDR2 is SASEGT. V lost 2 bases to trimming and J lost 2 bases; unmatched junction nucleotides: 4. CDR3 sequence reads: CASSEKGLATYEQYF. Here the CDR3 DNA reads TGTGCCAGCAGTGAAAAGGGACTAGCCACCTACGAGCAGTACTTC.

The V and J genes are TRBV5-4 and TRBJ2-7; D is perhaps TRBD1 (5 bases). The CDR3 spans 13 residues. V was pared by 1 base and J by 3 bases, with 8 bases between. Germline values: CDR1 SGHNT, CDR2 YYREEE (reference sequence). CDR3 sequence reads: CASSLQGSYEQYF. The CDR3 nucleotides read TGTGCCAGCAGCTTGCAGGGTAGCTACGAGCAGTACTTC.

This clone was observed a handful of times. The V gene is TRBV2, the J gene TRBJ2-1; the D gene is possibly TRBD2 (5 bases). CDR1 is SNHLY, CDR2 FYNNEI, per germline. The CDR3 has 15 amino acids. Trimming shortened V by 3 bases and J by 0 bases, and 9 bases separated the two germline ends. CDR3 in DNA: TGTGCCAGCAGTGATGTAGCGATCTCCTACAATGAGCAGTTCTTC. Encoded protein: CASSDVAISYNEQFF.

This CDR3 is CASSLMGDRRRIVPLHF. The CDR3 DNA is TGTGCCAGCAGCTTAATGGGGGACAGACGCCGGATAGTACCCCTCCACTTT. J is TRBJ1-6 and V is TRBV7-2; 7 bases align to TRBD1. The CDR3 sequence is 17 residues long. Germline-derived CDR1 and CDR2 are SGHTA and FQGNSA. The V gene end was trimmed by 2 bases and the J gene end by 12 bases; junction bases not matched to a gene: 16. The full variable domain, with the rest looked up from reference TRBV7-2 and TRBJ1-6, is GAGVSQSPSNKVTEKGKDVELRCDPISGHTALYWYRQSLGQGLEFLIYFQGNSAPDKSGLPSDRFSAERTGGSVSTLTIQRTQQEDSAVYLCASSLMGDRRRIVPLHFGNGTRLTVT.

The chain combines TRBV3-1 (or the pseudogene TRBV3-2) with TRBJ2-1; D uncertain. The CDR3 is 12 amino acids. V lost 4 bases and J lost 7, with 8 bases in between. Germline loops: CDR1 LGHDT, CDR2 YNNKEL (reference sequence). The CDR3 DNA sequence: TGTGCCAGCAGCCCGGGTCCAAATGAGCAGTTCTTC. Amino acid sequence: CASSPGPNEQFF.

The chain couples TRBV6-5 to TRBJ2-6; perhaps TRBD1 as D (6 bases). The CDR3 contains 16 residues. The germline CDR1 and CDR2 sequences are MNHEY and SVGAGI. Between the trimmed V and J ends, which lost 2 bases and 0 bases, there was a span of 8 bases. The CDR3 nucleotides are TGTGCCAGCAGTTACGACAGGAGCTCTGGGGCCAACGTCCTGACTTTC. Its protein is CASSYDRSSGANVLTF.

CDR3 residues: CASSVASLTSGQETQYF. CDR3 DNA: TGTGCCAGCAGCGTAGCCTCCCTGACTAGCGGTCAAGAGACCCAGTACTTC. The chain uses TRBV9 and TRBJ2-5; 9 bases match TRBD2. Germline trimming cut 0 bases from V and 2 bases from J; bases unmatched to any gene: 8. Per the germline V gene, CDR1 is SGDLS and CDR2 is YYNGEE. The CDR3 is made up of 17 amino acids. Filled out from reference TRBV9 and TRBJ2-5, the complete variable domain reads DSGVTQTPKHLITATGQRVTLRCSPRSGDLSVYWYQQSLDQGLQFLIQYYNGEERAKGNILERFSAQQFPDLHSELNLSSLELGDSALYFCASSVASLTSGQETQYFGPGTRLLVL.

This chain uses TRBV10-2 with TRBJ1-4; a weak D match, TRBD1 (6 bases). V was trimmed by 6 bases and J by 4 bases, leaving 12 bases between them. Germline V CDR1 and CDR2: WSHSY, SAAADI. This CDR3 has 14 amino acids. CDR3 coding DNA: TGCGCCAGCAGGGATACAGGGAATAATGAAAAACTGTTTTTT. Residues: CASRDTGNNEKLFF.

CDR3 region: CASSIEAHNEQFF. The CDR3 coding sequence is TGTGCCAGTAGTATAGAGGCCCACAATGAGCAGTTCTTC. The V gene is TRBV19, the J gene TRBJ2-1; D is uncertain. Trimming removed 0 bases at V and 5 bases at J, with 5 bases between. The CDR3 contains 13 residues. Per the germline V gene, CDR1 is LNHDA and CDR2 is SQIVND (reference sequence). Together with reference TRBV19 and TRBJ2-1, the CDR3 gives the full variable domain: DGGITQSPKYLFRKEGQNVTLSCEQNLNHDAMYWYRQDPGQGLRLIYYSQIVNDFQKGDIAEGYSVSREKKESFPLTVTSAQKNPTAFYLCASSIEAHNEQFFGPGTRLTVL.

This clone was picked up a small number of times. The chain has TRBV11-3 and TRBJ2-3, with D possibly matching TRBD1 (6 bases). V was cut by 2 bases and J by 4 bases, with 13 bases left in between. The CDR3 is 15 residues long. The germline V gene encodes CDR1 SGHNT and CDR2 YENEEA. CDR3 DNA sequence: TGTGCCAGCAGCTTAAGGCAGGGGATTGCAGATACGCAGTATTTT. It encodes CASSLRQGIADTQYF.

CDR3: CASSPGTLEAFF. The CDR3 region has the DNA TGTGCCAGCAGTCCCGGGACATTAGAAGCTTTCTTT. The V and J genes are TRBV9 and TRBJ1-1; a possible D gene is TRBD1 (6 bases). Germline CDR1 reads SGDLS; CDR2 reads YYNGEE. The CDR3 consists of 12 residues. The V end was cut by 5 bases, the J end by 8 bases, with 13 bases between.

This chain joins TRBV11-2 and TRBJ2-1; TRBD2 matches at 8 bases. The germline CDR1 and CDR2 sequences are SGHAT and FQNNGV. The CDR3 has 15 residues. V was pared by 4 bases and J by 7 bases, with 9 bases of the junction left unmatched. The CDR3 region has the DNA TGTGCCAGCAGCTCCAGGAGCGGGGGAGGAAATGAGCAGTTCTTC. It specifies CASSSRSGGGNEQFF. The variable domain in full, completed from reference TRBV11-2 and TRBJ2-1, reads EAGVAQSPRYKIIEKRQSVAFWCNPISGHATLYWYQQILGQGPKLLIQFQNNGVVDDSQLPKDRFSAERLKGVDSTLKIQPAKLEDSAVYLCASSSRSGGGNEQFFGPGTRLTVL.

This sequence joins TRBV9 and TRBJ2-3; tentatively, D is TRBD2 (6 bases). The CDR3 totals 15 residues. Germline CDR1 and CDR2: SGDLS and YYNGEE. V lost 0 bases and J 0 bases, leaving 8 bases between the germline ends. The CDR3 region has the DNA TGTGCCAGCAGCGTAGGGGACTTAAGCACAGATACGCAGTATTTT. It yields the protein CASSVGDLSTDTQYF.

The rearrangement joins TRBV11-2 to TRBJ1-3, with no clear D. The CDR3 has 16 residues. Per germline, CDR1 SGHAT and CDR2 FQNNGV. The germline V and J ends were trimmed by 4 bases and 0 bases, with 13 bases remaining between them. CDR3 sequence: CASSSPGRLSGNTIYF. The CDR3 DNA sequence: TGTGCCAGCAGCTCCCCCGGCAGACTCTCTGGAAACACCATATATTTT.